This T cell receptor beta chain was recovered during a study of a mutant IDH1 vaccine in newly diagnosed glioma. On the study more broadly: The start of vaccination came 4-6 weeks after radiotherapy alone, or with temozolomide cycles. Treated individuals were about 60% male and approximately 38% female, averaging roughly 43 years of age. The therapy given earlier, which was standard therapy, consisted of radiotherapy, temozolomide, or both, and most of the patients received both.

Clones were sequenced by immunoSEQ multiplex PCR, and TCRdb holds only the in-frame ones, with some missing. The data show under 150,000 clones, roughly 90% seen once. Indicated time point: week 11, during vaccination. Vaccination comprised doses that each held 300 ug of mutant IDH1 20-mer peptide, plus topical imiquimod. Astrocytomas found in donors were new, WHO grade 3 or 4, IDH1-mutant and ATRX-lost. Points on this clone: Antigen: not known.

The sequence came from a woman in her forties or fifties with glioma. Sequences were derived from PBMCs, sampled from a glioma patient whose treatment included an IDH1 peptide vaccine.

This CDR3 reads CASSGASGRDTQYF. As DNA, the CDR3 is TGCGCCAGCAGTGGGGCTAGCGGGAGAGATACGCAGTATTTT. The chain carries TRBV10-1 and TRBJ2-3; TRBD2 matches at 10 bases. CDR1 and CDR2 (germline): WNHNN, SYGVQD (reference sequence). The CDR3 is 14 amino acids. V shed 4 bases and J 5 bases; nucleotides not matched to a gene: 3.